These 16 T cell receptor beta chains were all obtained from the same sample, sequenced in a study of response to subunit inactivated influenza vaccine. TCRdb re-called the RT-PCR reads through MiXCR, storing one row per CDR3 protein. The repertoire includes just under 550,000 distinct CDR3 sequences, approximately 20% of them detected once, and about 2.8% sits in the top ten. In addition, the sample was reused for a study of T cells expressing NK-cell markers. That report adds: It was by 5'RACE template switching with UMIs that TCR beta cDNA was made.

Material: CD4+ T cells sorted from PBMCs, obtained 11 to 12 days after vaccination. The receptors stem from a man between 45 and 60 years old who received an inactivated influenza vaccine.

This clonotype was found a few times. The V and J genes are TRBV15 and TRBJ2-2; weak D call: TRBD1 (7 bases). This CDR3 region has 18 residues. Trimming took 1 base from V and 2 from J, leaving 17 bases between them. Germline loops: CDR1 LNHNV, CDR2 YYDKDF (reference sequence). The CDR3 bases are TGTGCCACCAGCAGAGGAACAGGGGCGGGGTTCAACACCGGGGAGCTGTTTTTT. Its protein product is CATSRGTGAGFNTGELFF.

The chain couples TRBV7-2 to TRBJ2-3; a weak D match, TRBD2 (7 bases). The CDR3 covers 17 residues. Germline V gene data show CDR1 as SGHTA and CDR2 as FQGNSA. V was shortened by 5 bases and J by 0 bases, with 18 bases between the two germline ends. As DNA, the CDR3 is TGTGCCAGCAGCAGAGGGGGGGCGGGAGTTAGCACAGATACGCAGTATTTT. As protein: CASSRGGAGVSTDTQYF.

The chain has TRBV10-3 and TRBJ2-3; TRBD2 is a possible D gene (6 bases). The germline gives CDR1 ENHRY, CDR2 SYGVKD. The CDR3 totals 16 residues. Trimming took off 1 base at V and 0 bases at J, with 11 bases between the two ends. The CDR3 DNA follows: TGTGCCATCAGTGAGTTGCCGGGGACTAGCACAGATACGCAGTATTTT. Translating gives CAISELPGTSTDTQYF.

The table lists this clonotype with a few counts. The chain uses TRBV15 and TRBJ2-1, with 13 bases aligning to TRBD2. The CDR3 is made up of 22 amino acids. V dropped 0 bases and J dropped 1; count of bases not matched to a gene: 15. Germline V gives CDR1 LNHNV, CDR2 YYDKDF (reference sequence). The DNA of the CDR3 is TGTGCCACCAGCAGAGATGTCTACGGACTAGCGGGAGCCGCGCAATCCTACAATGAGCAGTTCTTC. This encodes CATSRDVYGLAGAAQSYNEQFF.

V and J are TRBV28 and TRBJ2-1, with D uncertain. The CDR3 has 13 amino acids. Trimming pared 8 bases from V and 5 bases from J, leaving 13 bases between. Germline values: CDR1 MDHEN, CDR2 SYDVKM. As DNA, the CDR3 is TGTGCCAGCGAACCCAGCAGGAACAATGAGCAGTTCTTC. Translating gives CASEPSRNNEQFF.

At least ten counts were recorded for this clonotype. The V gene is TRBV5-1, the J gene TRBJ1-1, with D perhaps TRBD1 (6 bases). This CDR3 contains 14 residues. Germline loops: CDR1 SGHRS, CDR2 YFSETQ. V was clipped by 4 bases and J by 1 base, with 11 bases between them. The CDR3 region has the DNA TGCGCCAGCAGCCCTGGGGGCGGGAACACTGAAGCTTTCTTT. Amino acids: CASSPGGGNTEAFF.

The chain joins TRBV20-1 to TRBJ2-3, with a weak D call TRBD2 (6 bases). The CDR3 length is 14 residues. CDR1 and CDR2 from the germline V gene are DFQATT and SNEGSKA (reference sequence). Trimming took 6 bases from V and 0 from J, leaving 13 bases between them. The CDR3 reads CSAFVAGSTDTQYF. CDR3 sequence (DNA): TGCAGTGCATTCGTGGCGGGGAGCACAGATACGCAGTATTTT.

This clonotype turned up a few times. The chain employs TRBV10-3 and TRBJ2-2, with D possibly being TRBD1 or TRBD2 (6 bases each). CDR1 is ENHRY and CDR2 is SYGVKD in the germline V gene. This CDR3 region has 15 residues. V lost 0 bases to trimming and J lost 7 bases, with 12 bases between them. As DNA, the CDR3 is TGTGCCATCAGTGAGTCCCCAGGGGAGGACGGGGAGCTGTTTTTT. Protein product: CAISESPGEDGELFF.

This clonotype was picked up a small number of times. The chain combines TRBV6-5 with TRBJ2-1; D is possibly TRBD2 (5 bases). Trimming left V 4 bases short and J 10 bases short, with 14 bases between. Germline V lookup: CDR1 MNHEY, CDR2 SVGAGI. This CDR3 has 13 residues. CDR3 in amino acids: CASSFRGPREQFF. The CDR3 coding sequence is TGTGCCAGCAGTTTCCGAGGGCCTAGGGAGCAGTTCTTC.

This rearrangement joins TRBV12-3 or TRBV12-4 to TRBJ2-5; D is uncertain. Trimming shortened V by 1 base and J by 5 bases, and 8 bases separated the two germline ends. The CDR3 is made up of 13 amino acids. The CDR3: CASSLEGKETQYF. CDR3 DNA: TGTGCCAGCAGTTTAGAGGGAAAGGAGACCCAGTACTTC.

This rearrangement joins TRBV27 to TRBJ2-7, with D unclear. The CDR3 loop spans 14 amino acids. The germline gives CDR1 MNHEY, CDR2 SMNVEV (reference sequence). Deletions cut 4 bases from V and 3 bases from J, with 13 bases between. CDR3 nucleotides: TGTGCCAGCAGTTCGACCTTCATGGGCTACGAGCAGTACTTC. Residues: CASSSTFMGYEQYF.

Many counts were recorded for this clonotype. The chain uses TRBV5-6 and TRBJ1-1; 10 bases line up with TRBD1. The V segment lost 4 bases and the J segment 5 bases; nucleotides outside the gene matches: 5. Germline V gene sequence: CDR1 SGHDT, CDR2 YYEEEE. CDR3 length: 14 amino acids. CDR3 coding DNA: TGTGCCAGCAGCAGACAGGGGGCGAGGACTGAAGCTTTCTTT. This sequence encodes CASSRQGARTEAFF.

The V gene is TRBV5-5, the J gene TRBJ1-4; D possibly corresponds to TRBD1 (5 bases). The V end lost 0 bases, the J end lost 3 bases, and 9 bases lay between the germline ends. Germline lookup yields CDR1 SGHKS and CDR2 YYEKEE (reference sequence). The CDR3 is 15 amino acids. The CDR3 spells CASSLETGPNEKLFF. The CDR3 coding sequence is TGTGCCAGCAGCTTGGAAACAGGTCCTAATGAAAAACTGTTTTTT.

The sample holds many counts of this clonotype. DNA for the CDR3: TGCGCCAGCAGCTTGGGGGGGATCTACGAGCAGTACTTC. This encodes CASSLGGIYEQYF. The chain has TRBV5-1 and TRBJ2-7; TRBD1 or TRBD2 may be the D gene (5 bases each). The CDR3 has 13 amino acids. Trimming stripped 0 bases from V and 3 bases from J, with 7 bases between. Germline V lookup: CDR1 SGHRS, CDR2 YFSETQ.

The chain joins TRBV7-8 to TRBJ2-1; 10 nucleotides match TRBD2. This CDR3 comprises 16 residues. Germline assignment: CDR1 SGHVS and CDR2 FQNEAQ. The junction had 11 bases not matched to a gene; V was cut back by 5 bases and J by 7 bases. The CDR3 spells CASSAPGTSVRNEQFF. The DNA for the CDR3 is TGTGCCAGCAGCGCCCCCGGGACTAGCGTCAGGAATGAGCAGTTCTTC.

This clonotype occurred a few times. DNA for the CDR3: TGTGCCAGCAGCCAAGAACAGGGAGCGGGGGGGCCCTACGAGCAGTACTTC. It encodes CASSQEQGAGGPYEQYF. This chain joins TRBV3-1 and TRBJ2-7, with TRBD2 identical over 10 bases. CDR1 is LGHDT, CDR2 YNNKEL, per germline (reference sequence). V dropped 0 bases and J dropped 2; count of bases not matched to a gene: 7. The CDR3 totals 17 residues.